This T cell receptor (beta chain) was identified during a study of PD-1 blockade in mismatch repair-deficient tumors. Germline trimming cut 2 bases from V and 1 base from J; bases unmatched to any gene: 6. Germline assignment: CDR1 KGHSH and CDR2 LQKENI. The CDR3 totals 18 residues. The assay was immunoSEQ multiplex PCR, and TCRdb's table has in-frame clones only and misses some. The data contain about 15,000 clones, less than 90% of them singletons. The gene calls are TRBV18 and TRBJ2-6, with TRBD1 matching 9 bases. This TCR was recovered from an adult with mismatch repair-deficient cancer. This sample comprised PBMCs, obtained before pembrolizumab treatment. For the CDR3, the DNA is TGTGCCAGCTCACCATTGGACAGGGGAGGATCTGGGGCCAACGTCCTGACTTTC. It yields the protein CASSPLDRGGSGANVLTF.